This is a list of T cell receptor beta chains from one sample in a study of CD8 T cells in Susac syndrome. One entry per CDR3 protein results from TCRdb running MiXCR on the immunoSEQ multiplex PCR reads. This sample has some 150,000 distinct CDR3 sequences, with nearly 97% found just once. Sequencing input: CD4+ T cells from PBMCs. The receptors were sampled from a human donor with Susac syndrome. Each CDR3 is given with its conserved first and last residue. A D gene is named only where the DNA matches it firmly. Size tells how often a clone was seen (once, few, many) or the class of an expanded clone, and some rows leave it out.

CDR3nt | CDR3aa | d_gene | j_gene | abundance | len | v_gene
TGTGCCACCAGTGATCCCATGGGGGGCACAGATACGCAGTATTTT | CATSDPMGGTDTQYF | - | TRBJ2-3 | - | 15 | TRBV24-1
TGTGCCAGCAGCTTAGCGGCGGGGGGACAAGAGACCCAGTACTTC | CASSLAAGGQETQYF | TRBD2 | TRBJ2-5 | few | 15 | TRBV7-2
TGTGCCAGCAGTCGTGGCGGAGGCACAGATACGCAGTATTTT | CASSRGGGTDTQYF | - | TRBJ2-3 | few | 14 | TRBV7-3
TGTGCCAGCAGTTTATCAGGGATGGGGGATTCACCCCTCCACTTT | CASSLSGMGDSPLHF | - | TRBJ1-6 | - | 15 | TRBV27
TGTGCCAGCAGTCCATACGGGGACAGTAATCAGCCCCAGCATTTT | CASSPYGDSNQPQHF | TRBD1 | TRBJ1-5 | - | 15 | TRBV7-9
TGCAGTGCTAGAGACTCTACGGGACTCCGACCCTACGAGCAGTACTTC | CSARDSTGLRPYEQYF | - | TRBJ2-7 | - | 16 | TRBV20-1
TGTGCCAGCAGAGCCAACAGGGCTGGGGACACTGAAGCTTTCTTT | CASRANRAGDTEAFF | - | TRBJ1-1 | - | 15 | TRBV2
TGTGCCAGCTCACCATCCCCCGGGACTAGCGGCTACGAGCAGTACTTC | CASSPSPGTSGYEQYF | TRBD2 | TRBJ2-7 | - | 16 | TRBV18
TGTGCCAGCAGTTCTCAGGGGCAGGTTCGATCACCCCTCCACTTT | CASSSQGQVRSPLHF | - | TRBJ1-6 | - | 15 | TRBV6-5
TGCGCCAGCAGCTCCGCGGGCAAGGACACAGATACGCAGTATTTT | CASSSAGKDTDTQYF | - | TRBJ2-3 | - | 15 | TRBV5-1
TGTGCCAGCAGCTTAGAGGGACAGGGGACCCCAGGGCCTGAAGCTTTCTTT | CASSLEGQGTPGPEAFF | TRBD1 | TRBJ1-1 | - | 17 | TRBV7-9
TGCGCCAGCAGCAAGACTAGTACCGCCGGGGAGCTGTTTTTT | CASSKTSTAGELFF | - | TRBJ2-2 | - | 14 | TRBV4-1
TGTGCCAGCAGCCGACGATTCAGACAAGGAAGCACAGATACGCAGTATTTT | CASSRRFRQGSTDTQYF | - | TRBJ2-3 | - | 17 | TRBV14
TGTGCCAGCAGGACCGACGCAGCGGGAGGCTGGAACATTCAGTACTTC | CASRTDAAGGWNIQYF | TRBD2 | TRBJ2-4 | - | 16 | TRBV12-3/TRBV12-4
TGTGCCAGCAGGACCGGGACAGGGGGGATCTATGGCTACACCTTC | CASRTGTGGIYGYTF | TRBD1 | TRBJ1-2 | - | 15 | TRBV28
TGTGCCAGCAGCCGGGGGGCTTACACAGATACGCAGTATTTT | CASSRGAYTDTQYF | - | TRBJ2-3 | - | 14 | TRBV7-9
TGCGCCAGCAGCTTGCCCGACAGGGGGGGCTACACCTTC | CASSLPDRGGYTF | TRBD1 | TRBJ1-2 | - | 13 | TRBV5-1
TGTGCCAGCAGCCCACAGCGGGGGGGTTTCTACGAGCAGTACTTC | CASSPQRGGFYEQYF | TRBD2 | TRBJ2-7 | - | 15 | TRBV3-1
TGCAGTGCTAGAGCACTACTTCAGGAGCAGTACTTC | CSARALLQEQYF | - | TRBJ2-7 | - | 12 | TRBV20-1
TGTGCCAGCAGCCCAGGGGGTCTAGCGGGAGTGGCCACCTACAATGAGCAGTTCTTC | CASSPGGLAGVATYNEQFF | TRBD2 | TRBJ2-1 | once | 19 | TRBV9
TGTGCCAGCAGCCAAGGGGCACGCAGCTACACCTTC | CASSQGARSYTF | - | TRBJ1-2 | - | 12 | TRBV3-1
TGCAGCGTTGAAGTATCGGTGGGTACTGAAGCTTTCTTT | CSVEVSVGTEAFF | - | TRBJ1-1 | once | 13 | TRBV29-1
TGTGCCAGCAGAAGGACTAGCGGGGGCTACACCGGGGAGCTGTTTTTT | CASRRTSGGYTGELFF | TRBD2 | TRBJ2-2 | once | 16 | TRBV6-2/TRBV6-3
TGCAGTGCCTTCGTACTAGCGGGAGCGGGTGAGACCCAGTACTTC | CSAFVLAGAGETQYF | TRBD2 | TRBJ2-5 | - | 15 | TRBV20-1
TGCAGTGCTGCGCCCCAACAGGCCTCTGGCTACACCTTC | CSAAPQQASGYTF | - | TRBJ1-2 | - | 13 | TRBV20-1
TGCAGTGCTAGTGGGGACAATTCACCCCTCCACTTT | CSASGDNSPLHF | - | TRBJ1-6 | - | 12 | TRBV20-1
TGTGCCAGCAGCAAATTTAATCAGCCCCAGCATTTT | CASSKFNQPQHF | - | TRBJ1-5 | - | 12 | TRBV21-1
TGCGCCAGCAGCTTCGGACAAGGAGGGTCACCCCTCCACTTT | CASSFGQGGSPLHF | - | TRBJ1-6 | - | 14 | TRBV5-1
TGTGCCAGTAGTCATCAAGGGACAGGGTATGAGCAGTTCTTC | CASSHQGTGYEQFF | TRBD1 | TRBJ2-1 | - | 14 | TRBV19
TGCGCCAGCAGCCAAGCGGCAAGCACAGATACGCAGTATTTT | CASSQAASTDTQYF | - | TRBJ2-3 | few | 14 | TRBV4-1
TGTGCCAGCAGCCAAGGTTCAGGGAATACGCAGTATTTT | CASSQGSGNTQYF | - | TRBJ2-3 | - | 13 | TRBV3-1
TGTGCCAGCAGCTACGGACAAGAAGCTTTCTTT | CASSYGQEAFF | - | TRBJ1-1 | once | 11 | TRBV5-6
TGCGCCAGCAGCCTGGGACTAGCTAGGAGGGGTCCCTACAATGAGCAGTTCTTC | CASSLGLARRGPYNEQFF | TRBD2 | TRBJ2-1 | - | 18 | TRBV4-1
TGCAGTGCTAGCCAAGTAGGCACTGAAGCTTTCTTT | CSASQVGTEAFF | - | TRBJ1-1 | - | 12 | TRBV20-1
TGTGCCAGCAGCCCTGTTCGTTTAGCGGGGGGTAACACCGGGGAGCTGTTTTTT | CASSPVRLAGGNTGELFF | TRBD2 | TRBJ2-2 | - | 18 | TRBV7-2
TGTGCCAGCAGTAGACGGGACTACCGGCGGTCAGGTGGGGAGACCCAGTACTTC | CASSRRDYRRSGGETQYF | TRBD2 | TRBJ2-5 | - | 18 | TRBV28
TGCGCCAGCAGCCAAGGCAGGGGCAATGAGCAGTTCTTC | CASSQGRGNEQFF | - | TRBJ2-1 | - | 13 | TRBV4-1
TGTGCCAGCAGCCAAGGGCGGATCCTCACAGATACGCAGTATTTT | CASSQGRILTDTQYF | - | TRBJ2-3 | - | 15 | TRBV3-1
TGTGCCAGCAGTATCGGACTAGCGGGGGATGAGCAGTTCTTC | CASSIGLAGDEQFF | TRBD2 | TRBJ2-1 | - | 14 | TRBV27
TGCAGCGTGACTAGCGGGTCGAACACCGGGGAGCTGTTTTTT | CSVTSGSNTGELFF | TRBD2 | TRBJ2-2 | - | 14 | TRBV29-1
TGTGCCATCAGTGAATCCGTAGGCACCCCCTACGAGCAGTACTTC | CAISESVGTPYEQYF | - | TRBJ2-7 | - | 15 | TRBV10-3
TGCAGCGTTGAGACAGGGCTGGCCACTGAAGCTTTCTTT | CSVETGLATEAFF | TRBD1 | TRBJ1-1 | - | 13 | TRBV29-1
TGTGCCAGCAGCCGGACCTGCTTTAGCGGGACTAGCGGGAGTTTCGAGCAGTACTTC | CASSRTCFSGTSGSFEQYF | - | TRBJ2-7 | - | 19 | TRBV21-1
TGCAGTGCTCCGCGGGGGGGCCACACCGGGGAGCTGTTTTTT | CSAPRGGHTGELFF | TRBD2 | TRBJ2-2 | - | 14 | TRBV20-1
TGTGCCAGCTCACCTGGGACAGGGGGACCCTACGAGCAGTACTTC | CASSPGTGGPYEQYF | TRBD1 | TRBJ2-7 | - | 15 | TRBV18
TGTGCCACCAGAGGGGAAGGGGCCACCGGGGAGCTGTTTTTT | CATRGEGATGELFF | - | TRBJ2-2 | - | 14 | TRBV24-1
TGTGCCAGCAGCTTAACGGGGTCGGGGCAGTACTTC | CASSLTGSGQYF | - | TRBJ2-7 | - | 12 | TRBV13